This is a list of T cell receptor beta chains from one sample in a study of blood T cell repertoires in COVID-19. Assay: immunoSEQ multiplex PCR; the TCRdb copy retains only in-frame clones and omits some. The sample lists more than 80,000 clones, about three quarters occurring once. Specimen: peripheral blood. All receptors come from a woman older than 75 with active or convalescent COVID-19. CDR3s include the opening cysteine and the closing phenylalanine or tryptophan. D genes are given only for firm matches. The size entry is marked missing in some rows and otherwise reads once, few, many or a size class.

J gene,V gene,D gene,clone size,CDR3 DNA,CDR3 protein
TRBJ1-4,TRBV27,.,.,TGTGCCAGCAGGACAGGAGATAATGAAAAACTGTTTTTT,CASRTGDNEKLFF
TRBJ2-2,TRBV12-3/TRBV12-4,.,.,TGTGCCAGCAGAGGGGTAAACGGGGAGCTGTTTTTT,CASRGVNGELFF
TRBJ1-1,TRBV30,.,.,TGTGCCTGGACAGGGGAGACTGAAGCTTTCTTT,CAWTGETEAFF
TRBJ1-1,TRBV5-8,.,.,TGTGCCAGCAGCTTGGGAGCGTCGGCGATGAACACTGAAGCTTTCTTT,CASSLGASAMNTEAFF
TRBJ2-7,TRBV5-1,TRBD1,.,TGCGCCAGCACCAGGGGGACAGGCCACTACGAGCAGTACTTC,CASTRGTGHYEQYF
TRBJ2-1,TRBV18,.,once,TGTGCCAGCTCACCCGTAGCGGACCCTTACAATGAGCAGTTCTTC,CASSPVADPYNEQFF
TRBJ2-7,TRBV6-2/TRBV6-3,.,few,TGTGCCAGCAGTGGTGGACTCTACGAGCAGTACTTC,CASSGGLYEQYF
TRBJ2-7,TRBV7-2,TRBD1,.,TGTGCCAGCAGCCAAAGGGTAGGGACAGGCTTTTTC,CASSQRVGTGFF
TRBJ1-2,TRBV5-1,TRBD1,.,TGCGCCAGCAGCTTGAGAGGGGAACAGGGGAGGCTCCGGACCTATGGCTACACCTTC,CASSLRGEQGRLRTYGYTF
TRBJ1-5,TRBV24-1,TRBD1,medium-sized,TGTGCCACCAGTGATGGGCCGGGACAGGGGAAAAGGCAGCCCCAGCATTTT,CATSDGPGQGKRQPQHF
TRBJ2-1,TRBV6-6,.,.,TGTGCCAGCAGTTACGGGAGTCCCAACAATGAGCAGTTCTTC,CASSYGSPNNEQFF
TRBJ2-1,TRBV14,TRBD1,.,TGTGCCAGCAGCCAAGATGGGGGACAGGGCCATGAGCAGTTCTTC,CASSQDGGQGHEQFF
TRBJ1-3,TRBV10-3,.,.,TGTGCCATCAGTGAGGGCGGCTCTGGAAACACCATATATTTT,CAISEGGSGNTIYF
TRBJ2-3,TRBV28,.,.,TGTGCCAGCAGCGCCAAAAAACAGCAACGTTTCTACACAGATACGCAGTATTTT,CASSAKKQQRFYTDTQYF
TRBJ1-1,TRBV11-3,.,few,TGTGCCAGCAGCGCCTGGGGGAGGACTGAAGCTTTCTTT,CASSAWGRTEAFF
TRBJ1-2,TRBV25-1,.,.,TGTGCCAGCAGTGCCCTGGGACATCAGGATGGCTACACCTTC,CASSALGHQDGYTF
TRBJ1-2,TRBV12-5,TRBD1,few,TGTGCTAGTGGACCGGACAGGGGGGTTAACTATGGCTACACCTTC,CASGPDRGVNYGYTF
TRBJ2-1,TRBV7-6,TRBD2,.,TGTGCCAGCACTCCTCGGGCCACTAGCGGGGCTTACAATGAGCAGTTCTTC,CASTPRATSGAYNEQFF
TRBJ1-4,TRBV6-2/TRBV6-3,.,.,TGTGCCAGCAGTTACGGAGACGATGAAAAACTGTTTTTT,CASSYGDDEKLFF
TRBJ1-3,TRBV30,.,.,TGTGCCTGGAGTGTATCGGGTCGCGGAAACACCATATATTTT,CAWSVSGRGNTIYF
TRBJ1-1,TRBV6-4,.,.,TGTGCCAGCAGATCCCAGCAGGGGAACACTGAAGCTTTCTTT,CASRSQQGNTEAFF
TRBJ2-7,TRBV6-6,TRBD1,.,TGTGCCAGCAGTCTCACTCCGGGACAGGGGGCTTCCTACGAGCAGTACTTC,CASSLTPGQGASYEQYF
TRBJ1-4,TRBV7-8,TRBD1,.,TGTGCCAGCAGCGAGGACAGGGGGTCCCTCCGGGGGCATGAAAAACTGTTTTTT,CASSEDRGSLRGHEKLFF
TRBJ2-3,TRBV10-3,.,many,TGTGCCATCAGTGAGTCCACAGGCACAGATACGCAGTATTTT,CAISESTGTDTQYF
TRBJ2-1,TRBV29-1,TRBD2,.,TGCAGCGTGATCCGGGGGGGCCAGAATGAGCAGTTCTTC,CSVIRGGQNEQFF
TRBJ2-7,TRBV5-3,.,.,TGTGCCAGAAGCTTGTTGCTCAGGGCGAGCTCCTACGAGCAGTACTTC,CARSLLLRASSYEQYF
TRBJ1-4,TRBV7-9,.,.,TGTGCCAGCAGCTTAGATTTCGGGATTGGGGTTTTT,CASSLDFGIGVF
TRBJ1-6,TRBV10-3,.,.,TGTGCCATCAGTGGGACATCTGATAATTCACCCCTCCACTTT,CAISGTSDNSPLHF
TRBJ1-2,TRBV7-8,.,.,TGTGCCAGCAGCTTAGGCAGGTCCGGCGGCTACACCTTC,CASSLGRSGGYTF
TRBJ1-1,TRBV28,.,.,TGTGCCAGCATGACTCAGGGGAGAGCTTTCTTT,CASMTQGRAFF
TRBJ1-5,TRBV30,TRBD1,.,TGTGCCTGGAGTCGGGACAGGGGGGGTTTGATGCCCCAGCATTTT,CAWSRDRGGLMPQHF
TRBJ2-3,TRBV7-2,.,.,TGTGCCAGCAGCTCGGGACTTCCTCCAGATACGCAGTATTTT,CASSSGLPPDTQYF
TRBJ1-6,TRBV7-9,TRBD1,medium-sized,TGTGCCAGCAGCGCGGGACAGGGGGGCAATTCACCCCTCCACTTT,CASSAGQGGNSPLHF
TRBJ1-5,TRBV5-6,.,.,TGTGCCAGCAGCTTGGCAGGCAGATATAGCAATCAGCCCCAGCATTTT,CASSLAGRYSNQPQHF
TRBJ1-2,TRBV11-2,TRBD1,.,TGTGCCAGCAGCCGAGGGACAGGCATTTATGGCTACACCTTC,CASSRGTGIYGYTF
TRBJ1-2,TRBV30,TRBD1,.,TGTGCCCAGGGACAGGGCCGCTATGGCTACACCTTC,CAQGQGRYGYTF
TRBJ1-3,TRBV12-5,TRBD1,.,TGTGCTAGTGGTTTGGCCAGGGGGCTCTCTGGAAACACCATATATTTT,CASGLARGLSGNTIYF
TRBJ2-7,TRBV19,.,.,TGTGCCAGTAGTATTGTGTTTAGGTGGCTAGCGATGGAGTACGAGCAGTACTTC,CASSIVFRWLAMEYEQYF
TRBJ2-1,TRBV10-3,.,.,TGTGCCATCAGCCCCGACATCTACAATGAGCAGTTCTTC,CAISPDIYNEQFF
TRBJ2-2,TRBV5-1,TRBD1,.,TGCGCCAGCAGCTTGGCCGTCACAGGGGGCCGCACCGGGGAGCTGTTTTTT,CASSLAVTGGRTGELFF
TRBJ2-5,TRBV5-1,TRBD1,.,TGCGCCAGCAGCTTGGACGGCGGACAGGGGGTTGGAGAGACCCAGTACTTC,CASSLDGGQGVGETQYF
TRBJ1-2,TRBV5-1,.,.,TGCGCCAGCAGCTTGGATCCCCAGGGCTATGGCTACACCTTC,CASSLDPQGYGYTF
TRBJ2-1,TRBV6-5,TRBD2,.,TGTGCCAGCAGCAGGGACTATTTTAATGAGCAGTTCTTC,CASSRDYFNEQFF
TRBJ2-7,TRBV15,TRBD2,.,TGTGCCACCAGCAGAGAGCGGGGGGCGGGCGAGCAGTACTTC,CATSRERGAGEQYF
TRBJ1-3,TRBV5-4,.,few,TGTGCCAGCAGCTTGGACCCCGGGGACACCATATATTTT,CASSLDPGDTIYF
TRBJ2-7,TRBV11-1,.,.,TGTGCCAGCAGCTCAGTATCCTACGAGCAGTACTTC,CASSSVSYEQYF
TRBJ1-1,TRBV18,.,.,TGTGCCAGCTCACCAGCACAGGACCCGAACACTGAAGCTTTCTTT,CASSPAQDPNTEAFF
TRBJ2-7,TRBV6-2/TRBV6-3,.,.,TGTGCCAGCAGTACCCGCCGAGGCTCCTACGAGCAGTACTTC,CASSTRRGSYEQYF
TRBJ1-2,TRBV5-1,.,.,TGCGCCAGCAGCCCGGACACGCTTAACTATGGCTACACCTTC,CASSPDTLNYGYTF
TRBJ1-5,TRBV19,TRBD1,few,TGTGCCAGCCACCAACAGGGGGGGGATTATCAGCCCCAGCATTTT,CASHQQGGDYQPQHF
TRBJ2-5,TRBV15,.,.,TGTGCCACCAGCAGAGATTTGACAGATCAAGAGACCCAGTACTTC,CATSRDLTDQETQYF
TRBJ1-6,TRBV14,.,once,TGTGCCAGCAGCCAAGCTCCGAATTCACCCCTCCACTTT,CASSQAPNSPLHF
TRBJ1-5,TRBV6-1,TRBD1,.,TGTGCCAGCAGTGAAGTCTCAGGGGGCGCGTATCAGCCCCAGCATTTT,CASSEVSGGAYQPQHF
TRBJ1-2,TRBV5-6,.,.,TGTGCCAGCAGCTTGGACAGGGCGCCTTATGGCTACACCTTC,CASSLDRAPYGYTF
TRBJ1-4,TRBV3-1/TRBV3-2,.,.,TGTGCCAGCAGCCAAGAGTCTGTCGGTAATGAAAAACTGTTTTTT,CASSQESVGNEKLFF
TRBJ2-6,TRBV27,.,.,TGTGCCAGCAGTCCCTCTCAGGGGCCGTCTGGGGCCAACGTCCTGACTTTC,CASSPSQGPSGANVLTF
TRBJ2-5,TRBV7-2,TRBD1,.,TGTGCCAGCAGCTTAACAGGGGCCCAAGAGACCCAGTACTTC,CASSLTGAQETQYF
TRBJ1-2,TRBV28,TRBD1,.,TGTGCCAGCAGGGACACAGGGGGCTTGAACTATGGCTACACCTTC,CASRDTGGLNYGYTF
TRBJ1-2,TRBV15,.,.,TGTGCCACCAGCAGAGATAAAAACCCCAGATATGGCTACACCTTC,CATSRDKNPRYGYTF